This T cell receptor beta chain is drawn from a study of tumor and adjacent non-tumor tissue in lung cancer. Germline V gene lookup returns CDR1 SGHAT and CDR2 FQNNGV. The CDR3 is 14 residues long. General observations from the study: Tumor TCR diversity, when higher, was linked to shorter survival.

The library came from three nested PCR rounds adapted from ARM-PCR protocols. Each CDR3 protein is one row after TCRdb ran MiXCR on the multiplex PCR reads. The sample gives about 120,000 distinct CDR3 sequences, 84% of which show up once; 20% to 25% is in the top ten. This sample's RNA came from whole unsorted tissue. Remarks on this clonotype: Antigen specificity is unknown. A junction boundary mismatches the germline segment, possibly from a read error.

Sequencing was performed on lung tumor tissue. The genes are TRBV11-2 and TRBJ1-1, with TRBD1 as a possible D gene (6 bases). The TCR sequence derives from an older man with non-small cell lung cancer. CDR3 residues: CANSLGGGRTEAFF. Written as DNA, the CDR3 is TGTGCCAACAGCCTCGGCGGGGGGCGGACTGAAGCTTTCTTT.